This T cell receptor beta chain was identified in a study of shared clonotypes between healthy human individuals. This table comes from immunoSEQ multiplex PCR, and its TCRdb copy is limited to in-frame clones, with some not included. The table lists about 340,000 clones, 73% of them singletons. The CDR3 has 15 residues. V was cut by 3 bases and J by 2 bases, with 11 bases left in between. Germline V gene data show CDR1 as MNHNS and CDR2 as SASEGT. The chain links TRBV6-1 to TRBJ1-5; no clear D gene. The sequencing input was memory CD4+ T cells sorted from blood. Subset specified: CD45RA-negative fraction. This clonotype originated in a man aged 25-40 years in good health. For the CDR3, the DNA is TGTGCCAGCAGTGATTCTGGTTCCCGCAATCAGCCCCAGCATTTT. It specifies CASSDSGSRNQPQHF.